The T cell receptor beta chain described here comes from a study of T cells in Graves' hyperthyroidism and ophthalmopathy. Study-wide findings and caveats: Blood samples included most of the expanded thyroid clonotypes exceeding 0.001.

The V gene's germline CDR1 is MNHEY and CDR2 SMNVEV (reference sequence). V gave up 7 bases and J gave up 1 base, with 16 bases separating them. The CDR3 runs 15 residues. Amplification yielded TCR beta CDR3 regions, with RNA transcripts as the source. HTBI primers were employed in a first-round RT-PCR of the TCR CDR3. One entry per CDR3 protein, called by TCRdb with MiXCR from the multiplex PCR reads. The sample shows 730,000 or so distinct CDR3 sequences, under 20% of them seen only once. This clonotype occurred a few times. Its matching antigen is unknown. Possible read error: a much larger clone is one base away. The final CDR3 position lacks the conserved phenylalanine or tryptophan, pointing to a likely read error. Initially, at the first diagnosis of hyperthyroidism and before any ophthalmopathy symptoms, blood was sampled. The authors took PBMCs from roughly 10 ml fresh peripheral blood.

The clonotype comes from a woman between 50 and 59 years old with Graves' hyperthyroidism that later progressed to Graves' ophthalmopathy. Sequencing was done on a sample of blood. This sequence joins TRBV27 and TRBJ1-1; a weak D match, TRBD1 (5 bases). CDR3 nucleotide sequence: TGTGCCAGCACCACCCCGGGCAGGGCGAACACTGAAGCTTTCTCT. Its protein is CASTTPGRANTEAFS.